This TCR beta chain stems from a study of blood T cell repertoires in COVID-19. Study as a whole: From the United States, Italy and Spain came samples of acute and convalescent COVID-19.

Measured with immunoSEQ multiplex PCR; TCRdb has only the in-frame clones, and not every one. This sample carries approximately 86,000 clones, less than 85% of them seen once, and the ten largest clones take around a tenth. The CDR3 has 15 amino acids. J was trimmed by 0 bases and V by 6 bases; bases with no gene match: 2. The chain couples TRBV23-1 to TRBJ2-4, with TRBD1 matching over 10 bases. TRBV23-1 is an ORF, with its function uncertain. This receptor was taken from a woman between 65 and 79 years old with acute or convalescent COVID-19. The sequencing input was peripheral blood. The CDR3 DNA reads as TGCGCCAGCAGGCGGGACAGGGGAGCCAAAAACATTCAGTACTTC. Translation gives CASRRDRGAKNIQYF.